This T cell receptor (beta chain) was sequenced during a study of blood T cells in healthy people across ages. Donation came from healthy Caucasian individuals in Russia who were aged roughly 6 to 95. Each sample yielded at least 6.5 million isolated PBMCs. Next came a second PCR, run for roughly 6 to 11 cycles, which used a sample-barcoded 5' primer along with a J-beta primer mix. TCRdb re-called the 5' RACE reads through MiXCR, storing one row per CDR3 protein. The repertoire includes about 1.7 million distinct CDR3 sequences, roughly 28% of them detected once, and 7.7% sits in the top ten. Germline V gene lookup returns CDR1 SGHRS and CDR2 YFSETQ. The CDR3 consists of 12 residues. Trimming left V 7 bases short and J 6 bases short, with 11 bases between. This clonotype was seen a few times.

Sequencing was performed on blood. V gene TRBV5-1 combines with J gene TRBJ2-1; TRBD2 is a possible D gene (5 bases). The sequence was collected from a woman aged 30 to 39 in good health. The CDR3, as DNA: TGCGCCAGCGTGGAAGCGGTCAATGAGCAGTTCTTC. Encoded protein: CASVEAVNEQFF.